This entry concerns a single TCR beta chain. Germline CDR1 MNHEY, CDR2 SVGEGT. This CDR3 is 19 amino acids long. Germline trimming cut 6 bases from V and 0 bases from J; bases unmatched to any gene: 12. The entry originates in a study of blood T cell repertoires in COVID-19. Study at large: The study drew acute and convalescent COVID-19 samples from the United States, Italy and Spain. The cDNA or gDNA used as material had been derived from T cells, B-cell-depleted T cells, or PBMCs.

As handled by the study authors: Quantification of nucleated cells was approximated via reference gene primer amplification. Generated by immunoSEQ multiplex PCR, the TCRdb table keeps only in-frame clones and is missing some. Clone size and the V and J calls come from that table; the DNA yielded D and trimming. The table lists hundreds of thousands of clones, approximately 90% of them singletons. The sequence was collected from a woman in her late teens or twenties who had recovered from COVID-19. The sample was peripheral blood. The chain employs TRBV6-2 or TRBV6-3 and TRBJ2-2, with 11 positions matching TRBD2. The DNA of the CDR3 is TGTGCCAGCAGCCCCGCTCAACTAGCGGGAGATCCGAACACCGGGGAGCTGTTTTTT. It codes for CASSPAQLAGDPNTGELFF.